This T cell receptor beta chain was identified in a study of T-cell reconstitution after alpha-beta-depleted transplantation in children. General study results and limits: By one year post-transplant, T-cell counts and diversity largely arose from T cells that were newly produced. The origin of high day-60 TCRbeta diversity in some patients lay in surviving recipient T cells and thymic progenitors.

The CDR3 runs to 13 residues. V was pared by 0 bases and J by 9 bases, with 9 bases between. Germline CDR1 SGHTA, CDR2 FQGNSA. This sample's TCRbeta library carried unique molecular identifier barcodes. From the PCR reads, TCRdb called clonotypes with MiXCR, one entry per CDR3 protein. This table holds about 98,000 distinct CDR3 sequences, more than 20% found once. Only a few counts were recorded for this clonotype. Its specificity is not known. The TCR sequence derives from a boy aged 2 to 9 with acute lymphoblastic leukemia, due to receive a stem cell transplant. The material was PBMCs, obtained before TCRalphabeta/CD19-depleted stem cell transplant. The J gene is TRBJ2-1, the V gene TRBV7-2; D is perhaps TRBD1 or TRBD2 (5 bases each). Here the CDR3 DNA reads TGTGCCAGCAGCTTAGCGAGGGGTCTTGAGCAGTTCTTC. Residues: CASSLARGLEQFF.